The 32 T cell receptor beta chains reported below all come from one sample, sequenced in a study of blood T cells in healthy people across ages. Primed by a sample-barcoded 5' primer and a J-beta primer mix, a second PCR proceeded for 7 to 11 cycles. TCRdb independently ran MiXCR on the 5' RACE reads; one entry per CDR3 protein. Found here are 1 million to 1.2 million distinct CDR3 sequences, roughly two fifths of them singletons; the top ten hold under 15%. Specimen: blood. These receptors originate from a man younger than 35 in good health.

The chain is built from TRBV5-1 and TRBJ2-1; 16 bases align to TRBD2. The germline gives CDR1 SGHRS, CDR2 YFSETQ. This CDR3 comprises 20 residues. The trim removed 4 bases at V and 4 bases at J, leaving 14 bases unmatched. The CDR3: CASSPGLAGGSETRYNEQFF. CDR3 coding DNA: TGCGCCAGCAGCCCGGGACTAGCGGGGGGGTCGGAGACTCGGTACAATGAGCAGTTCTTC. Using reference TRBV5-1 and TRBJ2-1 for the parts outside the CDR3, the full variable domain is KAGVTQTPRYLIKTRGQQVTLSCSPISGHRSVSWYQQTPGQGLQFLFEYFSETQRNKGNFPGRFSGRQFSNSRSEMNVSTLELGDSALYLCASSPGLAGGSETRYNEQFFGPGTRLTVL.

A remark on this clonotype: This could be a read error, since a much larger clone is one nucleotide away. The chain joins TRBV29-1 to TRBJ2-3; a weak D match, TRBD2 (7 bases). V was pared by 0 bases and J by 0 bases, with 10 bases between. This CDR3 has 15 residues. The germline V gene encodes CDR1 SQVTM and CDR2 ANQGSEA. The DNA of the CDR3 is TGCAGCGTTGAAGAGAGGGGGGGGAGCACAGATACGCAGTATTTT. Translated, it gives CSVEERGGSTDTQYF.

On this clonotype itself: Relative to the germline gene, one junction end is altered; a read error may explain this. In DNA, the CDR3 is TGTGCCGGCAGCCAAGATCAGGCGGTTGATACGCAGTATTTT. It encodes CAGSQDQAVDTQYF. The chain recombines TRBV3-1 with TRBJ2-3; D remains unclear. Germline V gene sequence: CDR1 LGHDT, CDR2 YNNKEL (reference sequence). The CDR3 extends over 14 amino acids.

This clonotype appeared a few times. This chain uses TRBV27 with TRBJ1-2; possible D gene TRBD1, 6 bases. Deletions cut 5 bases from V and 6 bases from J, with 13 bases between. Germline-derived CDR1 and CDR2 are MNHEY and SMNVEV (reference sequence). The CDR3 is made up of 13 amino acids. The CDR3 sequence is CASSNRVLDGYTF. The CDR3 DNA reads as TGTGCCAGCAGTAACAGGGTTTTAGATGGCTACACCTTC.

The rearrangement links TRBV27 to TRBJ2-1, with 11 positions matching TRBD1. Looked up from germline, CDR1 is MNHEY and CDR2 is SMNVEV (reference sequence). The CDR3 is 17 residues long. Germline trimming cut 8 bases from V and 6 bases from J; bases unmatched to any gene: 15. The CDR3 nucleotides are TGTGCCAGCTATTTCAGATTCCGGGACAGGGGGTCCAATGAGCAGTTCTTC. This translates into CASYFRFRDRGSNEQFF.

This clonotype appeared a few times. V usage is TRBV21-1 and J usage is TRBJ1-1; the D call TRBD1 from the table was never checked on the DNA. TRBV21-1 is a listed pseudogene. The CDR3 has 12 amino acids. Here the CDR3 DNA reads TGTGCCAGCAGCAAAAGACAAAGGGGAGCTTTCTTT. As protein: CASSKRQRGAFF.

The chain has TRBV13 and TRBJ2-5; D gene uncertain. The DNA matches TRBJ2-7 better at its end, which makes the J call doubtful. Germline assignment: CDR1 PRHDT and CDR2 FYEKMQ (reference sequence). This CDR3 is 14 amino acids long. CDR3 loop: CASSPRTVTYEQYF. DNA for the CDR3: TGTGCCAGCAGTCCCCGGACGGTTACCTACGAGCAGTACTTC.

The CDR3 is CAKTAAANYGYTF. Written as DNA, the CDR3 is TGTGCCAAAACGGCGGCAGCTAACTATGGCTACACCTTC. This rearrangement joins TRBV2 to TRBJ1-2; the D is unclear. The length of the CDR3 is 13 residues. Looked up from germline, CDR1 is SNHLY and CDR2 is FYNNEI. V lost 10 bases, J lost 0 bases, and 12 bases lay in between.

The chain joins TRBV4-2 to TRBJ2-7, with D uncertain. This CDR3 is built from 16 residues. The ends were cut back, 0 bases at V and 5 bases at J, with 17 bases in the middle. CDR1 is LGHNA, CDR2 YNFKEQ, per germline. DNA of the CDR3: TGTGCCAGCAGCCAAGAAGTAGGGTCGTTTGTCCACGAGCAGTACTTC. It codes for CASSQEVGSFVHEQYF.

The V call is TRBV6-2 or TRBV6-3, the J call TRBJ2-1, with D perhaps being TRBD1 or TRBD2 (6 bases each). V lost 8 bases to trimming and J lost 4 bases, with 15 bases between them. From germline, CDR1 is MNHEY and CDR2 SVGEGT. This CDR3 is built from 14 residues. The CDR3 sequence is CASYGGPFYNEQFF. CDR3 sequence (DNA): TGTGCCAGCTACGGGGGCCCCTTTTACAATGAGCAGTTCTTC.

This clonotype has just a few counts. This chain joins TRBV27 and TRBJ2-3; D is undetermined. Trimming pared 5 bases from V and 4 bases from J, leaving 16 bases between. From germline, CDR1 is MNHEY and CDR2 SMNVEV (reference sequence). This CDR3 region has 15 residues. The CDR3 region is CASSPFEWLADTQYF. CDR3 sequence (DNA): TGTGCCAGCAGTCCCTTTGAGTGGTTGGCAGATACGCAGTATTTT.

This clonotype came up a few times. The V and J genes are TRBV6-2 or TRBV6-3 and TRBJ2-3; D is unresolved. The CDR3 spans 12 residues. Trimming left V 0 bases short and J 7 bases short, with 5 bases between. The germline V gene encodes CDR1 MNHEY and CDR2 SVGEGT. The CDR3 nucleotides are TGTGCCAGCAGTTACTCTCAGAATACGCAGTATTTT. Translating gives CASSYSQNTQYF.

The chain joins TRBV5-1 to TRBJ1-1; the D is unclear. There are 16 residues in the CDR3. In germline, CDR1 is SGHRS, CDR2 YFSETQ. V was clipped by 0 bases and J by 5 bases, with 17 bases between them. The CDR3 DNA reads TGCGCCAGCAGCTTGGGTGTAGGGAAAAGGAAGACTGAAGCTTTCTTT. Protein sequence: CASSLGVGKRKTEAFF.

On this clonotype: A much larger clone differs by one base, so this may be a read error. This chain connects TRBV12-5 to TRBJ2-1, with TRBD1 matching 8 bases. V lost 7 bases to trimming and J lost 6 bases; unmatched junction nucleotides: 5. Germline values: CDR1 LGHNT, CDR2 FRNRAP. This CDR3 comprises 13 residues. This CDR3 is CASARTGGNEQFF. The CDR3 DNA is TGTGCTAGTGCTAGAACAGGGGGCAATGAGCAGTTCTTC.

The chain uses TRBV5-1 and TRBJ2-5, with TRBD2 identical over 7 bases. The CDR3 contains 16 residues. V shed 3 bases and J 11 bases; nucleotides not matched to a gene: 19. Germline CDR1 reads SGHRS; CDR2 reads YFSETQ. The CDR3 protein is CASSSPPLAGDNEQYF. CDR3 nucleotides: TGCGCCAGCAGCTCCCCCCCTTTAGCGGGCGACAATGAGCAGTACTTC. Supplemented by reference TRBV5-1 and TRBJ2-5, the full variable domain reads KAGVTQTPRYLIKTRGQQVTLSCSPISGHRSVSWYQQTPGQGLQFLFEYFSETQRNKGNFPGRFSGRQFSNSRSEMNVSTLELGDSALYLCASSSPPLAGDNEQYFGPGTRLLVL.

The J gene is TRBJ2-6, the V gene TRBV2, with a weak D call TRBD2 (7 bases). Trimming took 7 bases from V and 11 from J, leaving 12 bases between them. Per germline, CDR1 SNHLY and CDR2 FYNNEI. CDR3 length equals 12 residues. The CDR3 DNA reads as TGTGCCAGCATAGGGGGGGTCCACGTCCTGACTTTC. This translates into CASIGGVHVLTF.

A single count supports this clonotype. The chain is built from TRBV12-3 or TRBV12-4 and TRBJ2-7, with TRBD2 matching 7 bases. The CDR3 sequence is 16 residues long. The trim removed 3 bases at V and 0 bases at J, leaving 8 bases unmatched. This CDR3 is CASSFTPGLFSYEQYF. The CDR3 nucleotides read TGTGCCAGCAGTTTCACGCCGGGACTATTCTCCTACGAGCAGTACTTC.

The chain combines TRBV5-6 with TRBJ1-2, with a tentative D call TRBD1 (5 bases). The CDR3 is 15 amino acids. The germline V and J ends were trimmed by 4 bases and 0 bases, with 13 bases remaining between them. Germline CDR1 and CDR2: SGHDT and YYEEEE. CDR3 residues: CASSPIDRSNYGYTF. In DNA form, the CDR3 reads TGTGCCAGCAGCCCTATCGACAGATCTAACTATGGCTACACCTTC.

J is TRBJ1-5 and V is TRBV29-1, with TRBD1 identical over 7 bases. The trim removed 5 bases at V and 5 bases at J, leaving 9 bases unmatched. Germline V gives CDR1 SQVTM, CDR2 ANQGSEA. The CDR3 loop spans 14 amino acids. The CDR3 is CSVLAGGLDQPQHF. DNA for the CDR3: TGCAGCGTTCTAGCAGGGGGGCTGGATCAGCCCCAGCATTTT. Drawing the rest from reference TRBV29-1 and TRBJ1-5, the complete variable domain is SAVISQKPSRDICQRGTSLTIQCQVDSQVTMMFWYRQQPGQSLTLIATANQGSEATYESGFVIDKFPISRPNLTFSTLTVSNMSPEDSSIYLCSVLAGGLDQPQHFGDGTRLSIL.

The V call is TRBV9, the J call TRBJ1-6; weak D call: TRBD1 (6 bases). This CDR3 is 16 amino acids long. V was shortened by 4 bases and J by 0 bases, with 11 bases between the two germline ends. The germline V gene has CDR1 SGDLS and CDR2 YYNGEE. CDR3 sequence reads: CASSQLDSSYNSPLHF. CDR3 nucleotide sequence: TGTGCCAGCAGCCAGCTGGACAGCTCCTATAATTCACCCCTCCACTTT.

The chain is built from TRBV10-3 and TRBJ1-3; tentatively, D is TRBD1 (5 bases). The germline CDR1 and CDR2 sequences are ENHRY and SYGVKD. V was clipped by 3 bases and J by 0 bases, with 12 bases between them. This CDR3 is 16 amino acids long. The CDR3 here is CAISDGGGSSGNTIYF. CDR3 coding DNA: TGTGCCATCAGTGACGGCGGGGGGAGCTCTGGAAACACCATATATTTT.

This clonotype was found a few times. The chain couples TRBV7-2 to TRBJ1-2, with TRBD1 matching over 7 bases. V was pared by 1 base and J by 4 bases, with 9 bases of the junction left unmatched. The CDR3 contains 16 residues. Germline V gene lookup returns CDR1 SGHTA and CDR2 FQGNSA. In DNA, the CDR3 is TGTGCCAGCAGCTTAGGTTGGGGGACAGACTTCTATGGCTACACCTTC. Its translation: CASSLGWGTDFYGYTF. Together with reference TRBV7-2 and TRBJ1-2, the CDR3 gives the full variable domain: GAGVSQSPSNKVTEKGKDVELRCDPISGHTALYWYRQSLGQGLEFLIYFQGNSAPDKSGLPSDRFSAERTGGSVSTLTIQRTQQEDSAVYLCASSLGWGTDFYGYTFGSGTRLTVV.

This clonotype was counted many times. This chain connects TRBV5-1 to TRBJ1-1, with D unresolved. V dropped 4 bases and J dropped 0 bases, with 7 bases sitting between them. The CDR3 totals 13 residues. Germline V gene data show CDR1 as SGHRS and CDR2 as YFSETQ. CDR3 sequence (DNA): TGCGCCAGCAGCCGCAATATGAACACTGAAGCTTTCTTT. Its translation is CASSRNMNTEAFF. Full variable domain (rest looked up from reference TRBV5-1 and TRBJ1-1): KAGVTQTPRYLIKTRGQQVTLSCSPISGHRSVSWYQQTPGQGLQFLFEYFSETQRNKGNFPGRFSGRQFSNSRSEMNVSTLELGDSALYLCASSRNMNTEAFFGQGTRLTVV.

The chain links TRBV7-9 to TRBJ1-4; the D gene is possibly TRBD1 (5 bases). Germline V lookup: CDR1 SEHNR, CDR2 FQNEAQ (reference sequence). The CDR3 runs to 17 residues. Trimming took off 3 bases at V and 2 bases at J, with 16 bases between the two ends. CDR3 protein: CASSFLRGPTTNEKLFF. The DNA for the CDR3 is TGTGCCAGCAGCTTTTTGAGGGGCCCCACTACTAATGAAAAACTGTTTTTT.

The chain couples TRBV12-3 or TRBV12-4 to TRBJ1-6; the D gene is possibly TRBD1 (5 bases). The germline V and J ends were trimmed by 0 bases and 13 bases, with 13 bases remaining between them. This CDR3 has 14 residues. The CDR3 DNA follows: TGTGCCAGCAGTTTAGCGCGGACGCGGGACCCCCTCCACTTT. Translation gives CASSLARTRDPLHF.

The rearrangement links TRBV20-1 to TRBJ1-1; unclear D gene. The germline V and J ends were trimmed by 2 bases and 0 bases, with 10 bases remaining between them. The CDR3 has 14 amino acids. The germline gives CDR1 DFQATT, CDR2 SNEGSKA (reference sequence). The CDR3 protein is CSARQTHLNTEAFF. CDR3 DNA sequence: TGCAGTGCTAGACAGACGCACTTGAACACTGAAGCTTTCTTT.

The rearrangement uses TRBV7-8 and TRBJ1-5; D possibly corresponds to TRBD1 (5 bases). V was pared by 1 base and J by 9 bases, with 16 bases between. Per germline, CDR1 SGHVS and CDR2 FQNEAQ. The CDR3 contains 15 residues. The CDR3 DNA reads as TGTGCCAGCAGCTTAGAAGTTACAGGTTCAGGGCCCCAGCATTTT. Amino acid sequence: CASSLEVTGSGPQHF.

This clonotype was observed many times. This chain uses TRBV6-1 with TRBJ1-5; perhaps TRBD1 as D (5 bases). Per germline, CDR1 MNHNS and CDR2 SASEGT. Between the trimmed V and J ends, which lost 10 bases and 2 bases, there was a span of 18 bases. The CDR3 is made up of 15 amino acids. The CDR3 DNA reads TGTGCCACCAAATTCGGGACGTCGGGCAATCAGCCCCAGCATTTT. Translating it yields CATKFGTSGNQPQHF.

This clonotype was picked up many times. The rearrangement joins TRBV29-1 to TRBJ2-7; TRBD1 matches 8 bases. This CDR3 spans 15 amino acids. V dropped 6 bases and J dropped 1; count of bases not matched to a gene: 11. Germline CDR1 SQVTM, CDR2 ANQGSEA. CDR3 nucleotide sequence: TGCAGCGTGAGGACAGGGAGGTGGGTTTCCTACGAGCAGTACTTC. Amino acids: CSVRTGRWVSYEQYF.

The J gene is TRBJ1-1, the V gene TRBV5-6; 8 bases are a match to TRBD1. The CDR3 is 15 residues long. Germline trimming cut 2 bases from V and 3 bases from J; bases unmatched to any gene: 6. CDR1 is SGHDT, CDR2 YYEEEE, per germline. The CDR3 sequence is CASSFVGRGHTEAFF. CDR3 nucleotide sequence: TGTGCCAGCAGCTTTGTGGGCAGGGGGCACACTGAAGCTTTCTTT.

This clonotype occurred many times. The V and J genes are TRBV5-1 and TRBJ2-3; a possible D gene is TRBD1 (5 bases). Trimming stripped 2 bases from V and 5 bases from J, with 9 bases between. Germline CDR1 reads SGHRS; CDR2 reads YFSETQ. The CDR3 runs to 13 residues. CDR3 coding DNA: TGCGCCAGCAGCTTAGGGGCTTTAGATACGCAGTATTTT. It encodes CASSLGALDTQYF. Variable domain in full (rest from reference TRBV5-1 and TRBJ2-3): KAGVTQTPRYLIKTRGQQVTLSCSPISGHRSVSWYQQTPGQGLQFLFEYFSETQRNKGNFPGRFSGRQFSNSRSEMNVSTLELGDSALYLCASSLGALDTQYFGPGTRLTVL.

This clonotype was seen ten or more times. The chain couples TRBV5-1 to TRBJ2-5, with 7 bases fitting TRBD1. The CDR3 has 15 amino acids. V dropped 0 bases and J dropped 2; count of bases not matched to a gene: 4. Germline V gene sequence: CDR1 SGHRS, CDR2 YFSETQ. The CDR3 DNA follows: TGCGCCAGCAGCTTGGTCGGACAGGAGCAAGAGACCCAGTACTTC. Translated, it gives CASSLVGQEQETQYF.